These 13 T cell receptor beta chains share one sample of origin, sequenced in a study of CD8 T cells in ankylosing spondylitis. TCRdb ran MiXCR on the 5' RACE reads and lists one entry per CDR3 protein. The sample comprises 150,000 to 200,000 distinct CDR3 sequences, about 17% of which are singletons, and 7.8% rests with the top ten. The sample was blood, either unsorted or a sorted T cell fraction (not recorded which). The receptors stem from a male donor with ankylosing spondylitis or in good health (not recorded which).

This clonotype came up many times. As DNA, the CDR3 is TGTGCCAGCAGTTTACGGCAGGGTCCCTCTGGAAACACCATATATTTT. Encoded protein: CASSLRQGPSGNTIYF. The chain has TRBV28 and TRBJ1-3, with D possibly being TRBD1 (5 bases). There are 16 residues in the CDR3. V was trimmed by 2 bases and J by 0 bases, leaving 11 bases between them. Germline values: CDR1 MDHEN, CDR2 SYDVKM. Using reference TRBV28 and TRBJ1-3 for the parts outside the CDR3, the full variable domain is DVKVTQSSRYLVKRTGEKVFLECVQDMDHENMFWYRQDPGLGLRLIYFSYDVKMKEKGDIPEGYSVSREKKERFSLILESASTNQTSMYLCASSLRQGPSGNTIYFGEGSWLTVV.

This clonotype was seen many times. J is TRBJ2-1 and V is TRBV11-1; 10 bases align to TRBD2. CDR3 size: 20 residues. Germline V gives CDR1 SGHAT, CDR2 FQDESV (reference sequence). V was clipped by 3 bases and J by 5 bases; unmatched bases: 19. In DNA, the CDR3 is TGTGCCAGCAGCTTCAGTCTGATCGTCCCTAGCGGGAGTCTACACAATGAGCAGTTCTTC. This sequence encodes CASSFSLIVPSGSLHNEQFF. Looking up the rest from reference TRBV11-1 and TRBJ2-1 gives the full variable domain: EAEVAQSPRYKITEKSQAVAFWCDPISGHATLYWYRQILGQGPELLVQFQDESVVDDSQLPKDRFSAERLKGVDSTLKIQPAELGDSAMYLCASSFSLIVPSGSLHNEQFFGPGTRLTVL.

This clonotype has a count of ten or more. This sequence joins TRBV5-1 and TRBJ2-1; 7 bases fit TRBD2. Trimming cost V 4 bases and J 3 bases; bases outside gene matches: 7. Germline values: CDR1 SGHRS, CDR2 YFSETQ. CDR3 length: 15 amino acids. The CDR3 protein is CASSPMAGDYNEQFF. The DNA for the CDR3 is TGCGCCAGCAGCCCTATGGCGGGAGACTACAATGAGCAGTTCTTC. The full variable domain, its missing parts supplied by reference TRBV5-1 and TRBJ2-1, is KAGVTQTPRYLIKTRGQQVTLSCSPISGHRSVSWYQQTPGQGLQFLFEYFSETQRNKGNFPGRFSGRQFSNSRSEMNVSTLELGDSALYLCASSPMAGDYNEQFFGPGTRLTVL.

V usage is TRBV12-3 or TRBV12-4 and J usage is TRBJ1-6; TRBD1 matches 9 bases. The trim removed 4 bases at V and 7 bases at J, leaving 5 bases unmatched. CDR3 size: 15 residues. The CDR3 loop is CASSSPDRGNSPLHF. DNA of the CDR3: TGTGCCAGCAGTTCACCGGACAGGGGAAATTCACCCCTCCACTTT.

This sequence joins TRBV4-1 and TRBJ1-2, with D unclear. The germline V gene encodes CDR1 MGHRA and CDR2 YSYEKL. The CDR3 totals 16 residues. V shed 0 bases and J shed 1 base, with 12 bases lying between them. CDR3: CASSQDSSLYNYGYTF. In nucleotides, the CDR3 is TGCGCCAGCAGCCAAGATTCCAGCCTCTATAACTATGGCTACACCTTC.

The rearrangement links TRBV18 to TRBJ1-1; a possible D gene is TRBD1 (6 bases). The V gene's germline CDR1 is KGHSH and CDR2 LQKENI. Trimming stripped 4 bases from V and 6 bases from J, with 9 bases between. The CDR3 sequence is 12 residues long. The CDR3 DNA follows: TGTGCCAGCTCACAACAGGGTTCTGAAGCTTTCTTT. Residues: CASSQQGSEAFF. Looking up the rest from reference TRBV18 and TRBJ1-1 gives the full variable domain: NAGVMQNPRHLVRRRGQEARLRCSPMKGHSHVYWYRQLPEEGLKFMVYLQKENIIDESGMPKERFSAEFPKEGPSILRIQQVVRGDSAAYFCASSQQGSEAFFGQGTRLTVV.

There are many counts of this clonotype. The chain recombines TRBV20-1 with TRBJ2-1; D unresolved. This CDR3 comprises 12 residues. Trimming took 1 base from V and 5 from J, leaving 6 bases between them. Germline V lookup: CDR1 DFQATT, CDR2 SNEGSKA (reference sequence). The CDR3 reads CSARGLNNEQFF. The CDR3 DNA follows: TGCAGTGCTAGAGGGCTAAACAATGAGCAGTTCTTC.

There are many counts of this clonotype. The chain uses TRBV7-2 and TRBJ2-4; D gene ambiguous. Trimming stripped 6 bases from V and 0 bases from J, with 6 bases between. From germline, CDR1 is SGHTA and CDR2 FQGNSA. The CDR3 length is 13 residues. CDR3 residues: CASRPVAKNIQYF. The CDR3 bases are TGTGCCAGCAGACCGGTAGCCAAAAACATTCAGTACTTC.

This chain uses TRBV19 with TRBJ2-2; the D is unclear. Trimming left V 6 bases short and J 5 bases short, with 13 bases between. The CDR3 spans 14 residues. The germline CDR1 and CDR2 sequences are LNHDA and SQIVND (reference sequence). The CDR3 reads CASSGSDPTGELFF. Written as DNA, the CDR3 is TGTGCCAGTAGCGGTTCGGACCCAACCGGGGAGCTGTTTTTT.

This clonotype has just a few counts. The gene calls are TRBV9 and TRBJ2-5; no reliable D call. The CDR3 runs 14 residues. CDR1 is SGDLS, CDR2 YYNGEE, per germline. V was pared by 0 bases and J by 1 base, with 7 bases between. The CDR3 DNA reads TGTGCCAGCAGCGTAGGAACAGCCCAAGAGACCCAGTACTTC. Translating it yields CASSVGTAQETQYF.

The chain recombines TRBV29-1 with TRBJ1-5; the D is unclear. This CDR3 has 14 residues. The germline V gene encodes CDR1 SQVTM and CDR2 ANQGSEA. V was pared by 5 bases and J by 0 bases, with 11 bases between. CDR3 region: CSVSDTDSNQPQHF. The CDR3 nucleotides are TGCAGCGTTTCTGACACGGATAGCAATCAGCCCCAGCATTTT.

This chain's CDR3 is CATDSAGNEQFF. The CDR3 DNA reads as TGTGCCACTGACTCCGCTGGCAATGAGCAGTTCTTC. The chain couples TRBV3-1 to TRBJ2-1, with D unclear. V lost 10 bases to trimming and J lost 6 bases, with 13 bases between them. The length of the CDR3 is 12 residues. CDR1 and CDR2 (germline): LGHDT, YNNKEL (reference sequence).

The chain couples TRBV20-1 to TRBJ2-3, with TRBD2 identical over 12 bases. This CDR3 is 16 amino acids long. V was clipped by 5 bases and J by 0 bases; unmatched bases: 6. The germline CDR1 and CDR2 sequences are DFQATT and SNEGSKA (reference sequence). The CDR3 DNA is TGCAGTGCTTTTCTAACTAGCGGGAGGAGCACAGATACGCAGTATTTT. Translation gives CSAFLTSGRSTDTQYF.